This T cell receptor (beta chain) came from a study of blood T cell repertoires in COVID-19. The CDR3 is made up of 16 amino acids. The germline V and J ends were trimmed by 2 bases and 6 bases, with 17 bases remaining between them. Per germline, CDR1 SGHDT and CDR2 YYEEEE. The assay was immunoSEQ multiplex PCR, and TCRdb's table has in-frame clones only and misses some. This table has 60,000 to 70,000 clones, 65% to 90% appearing once. The receptor was derived from a man aged 50 or older with acute or convalescent COVID-19. The sequenced sample was peripheral blood. This chain uses TRBV5-6 with TRBJ2-2; tentative D call: TRBD2 (5 bases). CDR3 residues: CASSFLQIEGAGELFF. The DNA of the CDR3 is TGTGCCAGCAGCTTCCTCCAGATCGAGGGAGCCGGGGAGCTGTTTTTT.